The entry that follows covers one TCR beta chain sequence. What it binds is not known. This entry is derived from a study of siplizumab effects on memory and regulatory T cells. Germline CDR1 is MNHNS and CDR2 is SASEGT. V was shortened by 5 bases and J by 0 bases, with 10 bases between the two germline ends. This CDR3 spans 15 amino acids. Assay used: immunoSEQ multiplex PCR; TCRdb lists only in-frame clones, some missing. The data show some 97,000 clones, with approximately 92% seen just once and roughly 0.16% held by the top ten. General study points: Assignment of a naive or memory phenotype failed for roughly 80-96% of the proliferating CD4+ or CD8+ clones. Major contributors to the alloresponse seemed to be naive T cells, which also appeared more diverse than memory cells.

The V and J genes are TRBV6-1 and TRBJ1-4; D is unclear. Sequenced sample: CD4+ T cells sorted from blood. The receptor's source is a human donor in good health. The CDR3 coding sequence is TGTGCCAGCAGTCAGTGGGCTGCAACTAATGAAAAACTGTTTTTT. As protein: CASSQWAATNEKLFF.